Sample share makes the clone carrying this TCR beta chain medium-sized (0.01 to 0.1%). Its antigen is undetermined. Described treatment: roughly 10-day PBMC culture with coronavirus spike peptide pools or control peptides (ViraFEST assay). T cells were expanded with peptide pools, and expanded clonotypes were identified by TCR sequencing. Cultured CD4+ T-cell DNA underwent Oncomine TCR Beta short-read sequencing. TCRdb reprocessed the PCR reads with MiXCR, giving one entry per CDR3 protein. Altogether some 11,000 distinct CDR3 sequences are present, 29% being singletons, with the ten largest covering more than 20%. This sample was taken from a study of vaccination and CD4 T cells after COVID-19. This CDR3 spans 16 amino acids. The V gene's germline CDR1 is SGHDN and CDR2 FVKESK. Between the trimmed V and J ends, which lost 0 bases and 2 bases, there was a span of 13 bases.

Sequencing was carried out using cultured CD4+ T cells from blood. The receptor was derived from a human donor with COVID-19. J is TRBJ1-2 and V is TRBV14, with D perhaps TRBD1 (6 bases). CDR3 coding DNA: TGTGCCAGCAGCCAAGATCTCCGGGGGCGCAACTATGGCTACACCTTC. Translating gives CASSQDLRGRNYGYTF.